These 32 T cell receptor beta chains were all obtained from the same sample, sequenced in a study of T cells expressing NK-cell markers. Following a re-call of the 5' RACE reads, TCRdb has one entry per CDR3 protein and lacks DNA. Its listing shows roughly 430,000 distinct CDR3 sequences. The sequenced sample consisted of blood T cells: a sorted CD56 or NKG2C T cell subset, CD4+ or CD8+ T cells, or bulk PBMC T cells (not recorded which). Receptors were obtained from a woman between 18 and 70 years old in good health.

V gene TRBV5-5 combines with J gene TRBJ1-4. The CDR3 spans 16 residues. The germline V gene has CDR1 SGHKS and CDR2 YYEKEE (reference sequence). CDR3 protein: CASSLGPWATNEKLFF.

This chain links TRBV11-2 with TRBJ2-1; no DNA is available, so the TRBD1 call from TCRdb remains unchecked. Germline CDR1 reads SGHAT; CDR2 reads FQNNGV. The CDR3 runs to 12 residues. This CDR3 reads CASSHSGTGVSF.

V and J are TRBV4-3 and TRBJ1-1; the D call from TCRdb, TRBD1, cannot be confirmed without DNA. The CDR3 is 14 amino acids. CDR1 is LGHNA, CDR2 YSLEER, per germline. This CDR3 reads CASSHGQGSAEAFF.

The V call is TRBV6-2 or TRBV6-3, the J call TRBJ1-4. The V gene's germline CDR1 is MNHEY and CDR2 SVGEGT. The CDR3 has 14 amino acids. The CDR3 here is CASSYGQTNEKLFF.

This chain's CDR3 is CASSERAGPSTDTQYF. The chain employs TRBV6-1 and TRBJ2-3; TCRdb returns TRBD2, unconfirmable since there is no DNA. This CDR3 contains 16 residues. Germline CDR1 reads MNHNS; CDR2 reads SASEGT.

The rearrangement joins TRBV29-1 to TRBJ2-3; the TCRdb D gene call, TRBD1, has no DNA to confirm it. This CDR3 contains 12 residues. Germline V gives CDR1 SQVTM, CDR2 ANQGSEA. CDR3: CSVVGGTDTQYF.

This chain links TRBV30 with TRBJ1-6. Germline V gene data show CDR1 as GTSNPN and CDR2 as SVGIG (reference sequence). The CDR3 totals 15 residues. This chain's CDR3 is CAWSFQQGPGSPLHF.

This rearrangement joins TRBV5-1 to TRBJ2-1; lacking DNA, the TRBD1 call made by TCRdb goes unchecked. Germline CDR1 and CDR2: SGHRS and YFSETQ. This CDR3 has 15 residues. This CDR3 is CASSPGRARYNEQFF. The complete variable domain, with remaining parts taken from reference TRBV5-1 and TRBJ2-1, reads KAGVTQTPRYLIKTRGQQVTLSCSPISGHRSVSWYQQTPGQGLQFLFEYFSETQRNKGNFPGRFSGRQFSNSRSEMNVSTLELGDSALYLCASSPGRARYNEQFFGPGTRLTVL.

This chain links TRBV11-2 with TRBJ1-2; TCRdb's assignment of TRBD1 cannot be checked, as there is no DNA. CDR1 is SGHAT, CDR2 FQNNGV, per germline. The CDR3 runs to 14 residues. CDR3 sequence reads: CASSFLRDRGGYTF.

CDR3 residues: CASTKDRQAPEAFF. The J gene is TRBJ1-1, the V gene TRBV12-3 or TRBV12-4; the TCRdb call, TRBD1, lacks DNA for checking. The CDR3 loop spans 14 amino acids.

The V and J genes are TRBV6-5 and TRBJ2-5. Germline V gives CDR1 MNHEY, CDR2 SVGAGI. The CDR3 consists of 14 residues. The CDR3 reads CASSYSGDTETQYF.

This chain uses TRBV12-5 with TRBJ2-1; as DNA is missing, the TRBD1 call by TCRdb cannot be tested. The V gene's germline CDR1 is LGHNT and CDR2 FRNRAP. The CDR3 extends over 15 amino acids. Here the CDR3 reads CASGSGWDGNNEQFF.

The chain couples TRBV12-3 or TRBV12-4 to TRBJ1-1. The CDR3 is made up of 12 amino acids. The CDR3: CASSLVSTEAFF.

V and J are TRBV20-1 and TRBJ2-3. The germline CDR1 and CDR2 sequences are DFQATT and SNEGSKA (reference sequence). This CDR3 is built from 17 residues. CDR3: CSVSGILPQPSTDTQYF.

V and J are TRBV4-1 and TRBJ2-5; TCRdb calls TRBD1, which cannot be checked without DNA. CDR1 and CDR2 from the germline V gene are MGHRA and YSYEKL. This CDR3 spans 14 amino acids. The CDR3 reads CASSLTGVSETQYF.

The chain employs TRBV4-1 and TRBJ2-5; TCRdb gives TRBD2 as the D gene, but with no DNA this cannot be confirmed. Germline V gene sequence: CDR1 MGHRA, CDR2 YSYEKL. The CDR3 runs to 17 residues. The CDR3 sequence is CASSQDWGSGGLETQYF.

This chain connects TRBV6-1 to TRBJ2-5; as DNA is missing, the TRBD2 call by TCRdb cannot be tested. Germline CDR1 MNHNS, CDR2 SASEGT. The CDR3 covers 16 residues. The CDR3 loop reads CASSRGLVGTPGDQYF.

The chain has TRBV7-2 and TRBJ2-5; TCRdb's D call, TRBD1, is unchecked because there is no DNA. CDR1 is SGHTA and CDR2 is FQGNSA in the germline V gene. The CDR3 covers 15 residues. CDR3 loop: CASSLAGRGGETQYF.

CDR3 in amino acids: CSGQEDTGELFF. This chain links TRBV20-1 with TRBJ2-2. The CDR3 length is 12 residues. CDR1 is DFQATT and CDR2 is SNEGSKA in the germline V gene (reference sequence).

CDR3 loop: CAWSWGATNEKLFF. The rearrangement joins TRBV30 to TRBJ1-4; TCRdb returns TRBD1, unconfirmable since there is no DNA. This CDR3 has 14 residues. Germline values: CDR1 GTSNPN, CDR2 SVGIG (reference sequence).

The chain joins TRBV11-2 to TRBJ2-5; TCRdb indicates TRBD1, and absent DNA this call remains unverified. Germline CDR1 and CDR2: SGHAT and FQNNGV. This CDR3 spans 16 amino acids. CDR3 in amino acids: CASSPVGAIRQETQYF.

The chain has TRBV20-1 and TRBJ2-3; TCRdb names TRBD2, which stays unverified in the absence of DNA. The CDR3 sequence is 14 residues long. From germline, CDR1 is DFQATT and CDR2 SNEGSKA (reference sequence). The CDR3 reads CSARVSGRADTQYF.

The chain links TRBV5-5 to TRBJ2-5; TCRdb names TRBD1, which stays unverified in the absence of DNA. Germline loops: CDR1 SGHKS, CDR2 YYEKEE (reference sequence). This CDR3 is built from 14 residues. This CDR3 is CASSSQGWGETQYF.

CDR3 residues: CASSFTSGTENSPLHF. This chain connects TRBV12-3 or TRBV12-4 to TRBJ1-6; the TCRdb call, TRBD1, lacks DNA for checking. CDR3 length equals 16 residues.

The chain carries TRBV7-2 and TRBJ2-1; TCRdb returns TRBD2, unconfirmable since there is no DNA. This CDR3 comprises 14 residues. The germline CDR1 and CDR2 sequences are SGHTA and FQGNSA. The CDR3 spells CASRSGRPTGEQFF.

The CDR3 here is CASSPVGSGTQYF. The gene calls are TRBV3-1 and TRBJ2-5; the TCRdb D gene call, TRBD2, has no DNA to confirm it. Germline CDR1 reads LGHDT; CDR2 reads YNNKEL (reference sequence). This CDR3 spans 13 amino acids.

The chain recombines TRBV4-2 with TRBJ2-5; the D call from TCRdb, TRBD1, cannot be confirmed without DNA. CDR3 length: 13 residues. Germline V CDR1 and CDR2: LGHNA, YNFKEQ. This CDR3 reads CASSQGTRETQYF.

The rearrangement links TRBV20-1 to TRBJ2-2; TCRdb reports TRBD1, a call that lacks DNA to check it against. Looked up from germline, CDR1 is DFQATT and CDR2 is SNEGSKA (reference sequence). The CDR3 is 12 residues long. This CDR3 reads CSAGGVTGELFF.

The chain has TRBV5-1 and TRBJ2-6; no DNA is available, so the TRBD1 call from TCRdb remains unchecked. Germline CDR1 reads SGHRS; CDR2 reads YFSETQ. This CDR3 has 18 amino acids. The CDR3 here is CASSPAGTGQTGANVLTF.

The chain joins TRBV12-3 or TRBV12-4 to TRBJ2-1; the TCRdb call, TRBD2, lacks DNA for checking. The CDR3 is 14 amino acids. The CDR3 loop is CASLTGGLNNEQFF.

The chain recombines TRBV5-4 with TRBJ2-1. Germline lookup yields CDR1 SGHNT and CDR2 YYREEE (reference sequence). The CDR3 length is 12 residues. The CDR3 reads CASSLLAIEQFF.

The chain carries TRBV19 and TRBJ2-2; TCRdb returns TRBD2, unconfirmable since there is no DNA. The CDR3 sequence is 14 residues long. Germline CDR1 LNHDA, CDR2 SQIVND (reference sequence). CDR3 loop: CASSIVSGGRELFF.